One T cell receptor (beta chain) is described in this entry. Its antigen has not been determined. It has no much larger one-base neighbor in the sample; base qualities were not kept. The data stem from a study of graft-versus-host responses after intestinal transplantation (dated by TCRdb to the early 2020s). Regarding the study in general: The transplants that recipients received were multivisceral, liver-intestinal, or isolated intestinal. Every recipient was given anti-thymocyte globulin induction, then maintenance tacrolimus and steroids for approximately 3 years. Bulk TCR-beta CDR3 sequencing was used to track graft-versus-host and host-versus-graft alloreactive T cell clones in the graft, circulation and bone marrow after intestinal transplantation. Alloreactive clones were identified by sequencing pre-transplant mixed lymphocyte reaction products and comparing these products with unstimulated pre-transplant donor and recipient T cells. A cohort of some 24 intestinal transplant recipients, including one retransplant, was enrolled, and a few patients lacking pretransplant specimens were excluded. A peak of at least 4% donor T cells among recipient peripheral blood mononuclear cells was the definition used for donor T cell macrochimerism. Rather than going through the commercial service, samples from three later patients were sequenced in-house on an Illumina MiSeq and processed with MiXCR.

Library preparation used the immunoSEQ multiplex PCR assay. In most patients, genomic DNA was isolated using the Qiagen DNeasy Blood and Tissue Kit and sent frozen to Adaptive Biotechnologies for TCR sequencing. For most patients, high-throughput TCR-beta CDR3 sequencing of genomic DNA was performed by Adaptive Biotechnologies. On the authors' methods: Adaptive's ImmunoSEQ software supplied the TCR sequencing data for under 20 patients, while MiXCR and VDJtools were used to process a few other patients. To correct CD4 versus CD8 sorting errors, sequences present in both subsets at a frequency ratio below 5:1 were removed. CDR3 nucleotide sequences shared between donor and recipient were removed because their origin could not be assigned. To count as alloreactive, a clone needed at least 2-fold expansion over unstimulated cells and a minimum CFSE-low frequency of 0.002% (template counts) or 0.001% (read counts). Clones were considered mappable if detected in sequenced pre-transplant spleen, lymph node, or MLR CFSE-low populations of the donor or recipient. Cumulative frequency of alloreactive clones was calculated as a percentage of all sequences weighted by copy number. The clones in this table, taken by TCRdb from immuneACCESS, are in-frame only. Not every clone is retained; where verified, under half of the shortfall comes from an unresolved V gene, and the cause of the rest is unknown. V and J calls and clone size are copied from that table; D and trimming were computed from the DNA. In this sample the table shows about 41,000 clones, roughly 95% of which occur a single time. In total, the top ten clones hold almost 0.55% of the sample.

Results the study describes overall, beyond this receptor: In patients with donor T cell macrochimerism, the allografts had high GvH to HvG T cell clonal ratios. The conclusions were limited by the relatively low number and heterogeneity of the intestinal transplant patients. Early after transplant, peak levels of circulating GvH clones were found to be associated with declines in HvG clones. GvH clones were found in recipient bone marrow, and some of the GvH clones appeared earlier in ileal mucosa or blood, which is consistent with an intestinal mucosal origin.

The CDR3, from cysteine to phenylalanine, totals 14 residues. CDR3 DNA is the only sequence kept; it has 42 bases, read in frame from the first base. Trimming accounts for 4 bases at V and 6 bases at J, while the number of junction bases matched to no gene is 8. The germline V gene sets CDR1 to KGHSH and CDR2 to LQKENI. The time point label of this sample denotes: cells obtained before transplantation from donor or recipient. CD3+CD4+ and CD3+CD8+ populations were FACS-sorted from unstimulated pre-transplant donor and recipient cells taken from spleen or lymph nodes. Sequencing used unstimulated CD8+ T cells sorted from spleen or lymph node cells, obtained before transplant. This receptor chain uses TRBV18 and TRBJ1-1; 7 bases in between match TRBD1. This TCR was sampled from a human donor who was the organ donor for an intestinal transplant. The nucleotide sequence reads TGTGCCAGCTCACTCGCCCAGGGGGGACCTGAAGCTTTCTTT. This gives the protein CASSLAQGGPEAFF.